This T cell receptor (beta chain) stems from a study of cytomegalovirus exposure and HLA in healthy donors. The PCR employed 60 Vbeta primers together with 13 Jbeta primers. This table comes from immunoSEQ multiplex PCR, and its TCRdb copy is limited to in-frame clones, with some not included. The sample lists around 170,000 clones, around 78% occurring once. What was sequenced was PBMCs. This TCR was sampled from a woman aged 40 to 55 in good health and CMV-seropositive.

The CDR3: CASSPLTGTGGTDTQYF. CDR3 sequence (DNA): TGCGCCAGCAGCCCACTAACCGGGACAGGGGGCACAGATACGCAGTATTTT. The rearrangement links TRBV5-1 to TRBJ2-3, with 10 bases fitting TRBD1. V was clipped by 4 bases and J by 1 base; unmatched bases: 9. The CDR3 totals 17 residues. Per the germline V gene, CDR1 is SGHRS and CDR2 is YFSETQ.